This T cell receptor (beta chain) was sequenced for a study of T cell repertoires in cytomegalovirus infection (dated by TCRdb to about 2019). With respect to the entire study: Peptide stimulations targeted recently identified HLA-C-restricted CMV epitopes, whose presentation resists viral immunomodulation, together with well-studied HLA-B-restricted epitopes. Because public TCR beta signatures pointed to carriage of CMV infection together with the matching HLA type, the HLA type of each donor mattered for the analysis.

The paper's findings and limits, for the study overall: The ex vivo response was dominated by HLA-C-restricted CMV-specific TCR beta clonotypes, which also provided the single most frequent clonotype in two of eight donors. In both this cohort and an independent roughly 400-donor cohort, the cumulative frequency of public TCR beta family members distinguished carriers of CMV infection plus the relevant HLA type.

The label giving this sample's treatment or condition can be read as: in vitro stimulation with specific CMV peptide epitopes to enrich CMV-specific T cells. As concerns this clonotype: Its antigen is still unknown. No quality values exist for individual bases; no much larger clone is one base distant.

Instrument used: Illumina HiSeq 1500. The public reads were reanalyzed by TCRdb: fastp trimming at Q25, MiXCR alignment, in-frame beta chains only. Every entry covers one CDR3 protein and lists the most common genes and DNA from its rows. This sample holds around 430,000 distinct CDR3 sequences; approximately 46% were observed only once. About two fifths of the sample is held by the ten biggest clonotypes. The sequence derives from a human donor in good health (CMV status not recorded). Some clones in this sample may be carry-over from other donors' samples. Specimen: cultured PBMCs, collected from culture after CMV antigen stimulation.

The CDR3 protein is CASSVTGRPSYEQYF. The base sequence is TGTGCCAGCAGTGTAACAGGGAGACCCTCCTACGAGCAGTACTTC. The sequence joins TRBV6-8 to TRBJ2-7; matching of 6 bases hints at TRBD1 as the D gene. V lost 5 bases and J lost 0 bases; the stretch between them is 14 bases long. The CDR3, from cysteine to phenylalanine, totals 15 residues. Just CDR3 DNA is preserved here, 45 bases in frame from base 1. The germline V gene supplies CDR1 MNHGY and CDR2 SAAAGT.